The T cell receptor (beta chain) under discussion was sequenced for a study of siplizumab effects on memory and regulatory T cells. Points from the study as a whole: Only a minor fraction of alloreactive clones mapped to unstimulated subsets. Siplizumab, the agent tested, significantly reduced alloreactive sequences traceable to unstimulated CD4+ memory cells. Proliferating Tregs' suppressive function in siplizumab cultures went unconfirmed. There appeared to be greater diversity in naive T cells than in memory cells, and naive T cells seemed major contributors to the alloresponse.

Points on this clone: Its antigen is currently unknown.

The assay was immunoSEQ multiplex PCR, and TCRdb's table has in-frame clones only and misses some. The profile shows about 63,000 clones, approximately 82% of them singletons. In germline, CDR1 is MGHRA, CDR2 YSYEKL. The CDR3 length is 15 residues. V lost 6 bases and J 0 bases, leaving 9 bases between the germline ends. This clonotype was sampled from a human donor in good health. V is TRBV4-1 and J is TRBJ2-6; tentatively, D is TRBD2 (6 bases). What was sequenced was memory CD4+ T cells sorted from blood. The CDR3 coding sequence is TGCGCCAGCAGGTTGGAGGGCTCTGGGGCCAACGTCCTGACTTTC. This translates into CASRLEGSGANVLTF.